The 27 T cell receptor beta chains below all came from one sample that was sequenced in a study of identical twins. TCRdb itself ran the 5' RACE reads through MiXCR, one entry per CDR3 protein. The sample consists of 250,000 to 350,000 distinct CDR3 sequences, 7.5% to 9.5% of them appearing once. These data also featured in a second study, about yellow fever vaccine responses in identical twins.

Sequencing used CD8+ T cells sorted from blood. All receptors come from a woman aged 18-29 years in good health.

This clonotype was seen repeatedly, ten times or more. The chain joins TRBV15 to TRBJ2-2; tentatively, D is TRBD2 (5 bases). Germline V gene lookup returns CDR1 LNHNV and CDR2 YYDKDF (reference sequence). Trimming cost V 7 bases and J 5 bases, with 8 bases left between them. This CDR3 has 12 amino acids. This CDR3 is CATTSRTGELFF. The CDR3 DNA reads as TGTGCCACCACTAGCCGGACCGGGGAGCTGTTTTTT.

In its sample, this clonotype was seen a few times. The CDR3 nucleotides are TGCAGCTCTAGGACGGGGGACTACAATGAGCAGTTCTTC. Its translation: CSSRTGDYNEQFF. The V call is TRBV29-1, the J call TRBJ2-1, with D perhaps matching TRBD2 (6 bases). V was shortened by 8 bases and J by 3 bases, with 14 bases between the two germline ends. Germline lookup yields CDR1 SQVTM and CDR2 ANQGSEA. The CDR3 extends over 13 amino acids.

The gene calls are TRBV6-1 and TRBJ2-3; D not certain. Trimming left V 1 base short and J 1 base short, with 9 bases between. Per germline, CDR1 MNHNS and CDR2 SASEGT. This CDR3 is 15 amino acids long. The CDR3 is CASSEVGFRTDTQYF. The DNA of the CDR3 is TGTGCCAGCAGTGAAGTAGGGTTTCGCACAGATACGCAGTATTTT.

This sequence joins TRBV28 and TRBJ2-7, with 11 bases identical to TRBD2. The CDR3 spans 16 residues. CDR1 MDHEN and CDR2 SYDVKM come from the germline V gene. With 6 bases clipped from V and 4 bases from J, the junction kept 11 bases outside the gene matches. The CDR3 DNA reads TGTGCCAGCAGCCACACGCGTAGCGGGAGGGATTACGAGCAGTACTTC. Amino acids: CASSHTRSGRDYEQYF.

The CDR3 nucleotides are TGCAGTGCAGAACCGGGACTAGCGGGACCTAGCTCTGCCTACGAGCAGTACTTC. It specifies CSAEPGLAGPSSAYEQYF. The chain has TRBV20-1 and TRBJ2-7, with 13 bases lining up with TRBD2. The germline gives CDR1 DFQATT, CDR2 SNEGSKA (reference sequence). This CDR3 has 18 amino acids. V lost 6 bases to trimming and J lost 2 bases; unmatched junction nucleotides: 16.

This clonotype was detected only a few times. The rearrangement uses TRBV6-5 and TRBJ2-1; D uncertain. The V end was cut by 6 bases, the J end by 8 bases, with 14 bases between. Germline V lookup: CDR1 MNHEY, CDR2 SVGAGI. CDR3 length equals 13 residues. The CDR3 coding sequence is TGTGCCAGCAGGGGCAGAACGACCGATGAGCAGTTCTTC. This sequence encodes CASRGRTTDEQFF.

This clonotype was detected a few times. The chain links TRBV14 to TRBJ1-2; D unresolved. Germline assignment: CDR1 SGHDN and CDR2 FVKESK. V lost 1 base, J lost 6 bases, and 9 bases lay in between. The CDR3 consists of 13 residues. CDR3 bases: TGTGCCAGCAGCCAAGGCACACATGATGGCTACACCTTC. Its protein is CASSQGTHDGYTF.

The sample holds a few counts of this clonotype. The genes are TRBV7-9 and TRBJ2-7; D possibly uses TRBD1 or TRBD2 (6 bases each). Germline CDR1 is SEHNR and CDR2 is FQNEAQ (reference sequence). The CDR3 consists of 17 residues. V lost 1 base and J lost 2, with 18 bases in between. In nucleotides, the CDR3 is TGTGCCAGCAGCTTAGTCCCTGGCCAAGGGGGGACCTACGAGCAGTACTTC. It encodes CASSLVPGQGGTYEQYF. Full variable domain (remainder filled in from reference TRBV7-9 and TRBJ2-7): DTGVSQNPRHKITKRGQNVTFRCDPISEHNRLYWYRQTLGQGPEFLTYFQNEAQLEKSRLLSDRFSAERPKGSFSTLEIQRTEQGDSAMYLCASSLVPGQGGTYEQYFGPGTRLTVT.

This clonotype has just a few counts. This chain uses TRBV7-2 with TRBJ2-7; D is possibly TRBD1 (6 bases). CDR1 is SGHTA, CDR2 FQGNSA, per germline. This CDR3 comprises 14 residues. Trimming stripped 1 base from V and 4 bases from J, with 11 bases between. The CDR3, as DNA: TGTGCCAGCAGCTTAGGGGGGCAGGCATACGAGCAGTACTTC. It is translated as CASSLGGQAYEQYF.

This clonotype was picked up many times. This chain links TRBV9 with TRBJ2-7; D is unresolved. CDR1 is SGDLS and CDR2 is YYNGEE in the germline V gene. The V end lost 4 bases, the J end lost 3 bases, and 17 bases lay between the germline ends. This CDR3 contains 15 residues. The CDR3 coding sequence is TGTGCCAGCAGCCCCTTTAAGACCGATTACTACGAGCAGTACTTC. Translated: CASSPFKTDYYEQYF.

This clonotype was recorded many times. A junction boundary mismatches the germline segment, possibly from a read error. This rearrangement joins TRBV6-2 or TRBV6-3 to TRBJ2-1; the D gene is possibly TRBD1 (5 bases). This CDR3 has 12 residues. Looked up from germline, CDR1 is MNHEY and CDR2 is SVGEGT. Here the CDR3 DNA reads TGTGCCAGCGGGGCCTCCTTCAATGAGCAGTTCTTC. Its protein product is CASGASFNEQFF.

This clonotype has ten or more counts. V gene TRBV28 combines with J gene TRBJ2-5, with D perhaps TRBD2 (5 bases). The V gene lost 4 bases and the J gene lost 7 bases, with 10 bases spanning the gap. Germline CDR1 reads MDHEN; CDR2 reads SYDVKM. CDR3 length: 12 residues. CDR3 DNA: TGTGCCAGCAGTTCCCGGGAAAGGACCCAGTACTTC. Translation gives CASSSRERTQYF.

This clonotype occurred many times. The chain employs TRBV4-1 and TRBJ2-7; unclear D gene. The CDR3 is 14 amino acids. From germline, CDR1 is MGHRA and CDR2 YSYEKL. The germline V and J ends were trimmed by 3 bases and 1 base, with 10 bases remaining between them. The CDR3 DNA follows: TGCGCCAGCAGCCAGACTCCAGATTCCTACGAGCAGTACTTC. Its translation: CASSQTPDSYEQYF.

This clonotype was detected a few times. This CDR3 is CASSQDMTGSSYEQYF. CDR3 DNA sequence: TGCGCCAGCAGCCAAGATATGACGGGTAGCTCCTACGAGCAGTACTTC. This chain uses TRBV4-3 with TRBJ2-7; D is undetermined. The CDR3 runs to 16 residues. Germline V gene sequence: CDR1 LGHNA, CDR2 YSLEER. V lost 0 bases, J lost 0 bases, and 12 bases lay in between.

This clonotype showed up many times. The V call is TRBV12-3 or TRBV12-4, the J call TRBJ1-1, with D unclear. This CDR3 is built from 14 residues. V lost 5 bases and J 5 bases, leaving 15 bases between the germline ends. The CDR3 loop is CASSAGGFGTEAFF. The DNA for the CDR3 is TGTGCCAGCAGTGCGGGCGGGTTTGGGACTGAAGCTTTCTTT.

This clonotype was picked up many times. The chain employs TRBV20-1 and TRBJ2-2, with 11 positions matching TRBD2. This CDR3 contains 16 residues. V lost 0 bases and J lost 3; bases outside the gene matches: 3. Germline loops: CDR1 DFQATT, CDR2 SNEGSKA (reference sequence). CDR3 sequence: CSAREGTSGDTGELFF. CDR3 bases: TGCAGTGCTAGAGAAGGGACTAGCGGAGACACCGGGGAGCTGTTTTTT.

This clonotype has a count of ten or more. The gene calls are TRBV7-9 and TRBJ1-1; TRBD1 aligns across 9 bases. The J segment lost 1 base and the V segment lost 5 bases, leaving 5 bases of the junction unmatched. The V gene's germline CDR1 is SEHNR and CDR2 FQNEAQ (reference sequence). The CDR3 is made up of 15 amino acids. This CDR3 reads CASSGDREWNTEAFF. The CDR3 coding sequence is TGTGCCAGCAGCGGGGACAGGGAATGGAACACTGAAGCTTTCTTT.

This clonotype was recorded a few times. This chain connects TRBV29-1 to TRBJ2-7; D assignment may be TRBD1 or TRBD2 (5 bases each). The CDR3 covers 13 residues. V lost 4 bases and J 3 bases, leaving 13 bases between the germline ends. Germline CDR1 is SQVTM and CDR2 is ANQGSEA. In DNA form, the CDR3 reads TGCAGCGTTGGGGGGACGGCAAACTACGAGCAGTACTTC. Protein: CSVGGTANYEQYF.

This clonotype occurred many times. CDR3 nucleotide sequence: TGTGCCATCAGTGAAAGGACAGCCCAAGAGACCCAGTACTTC. This gives the protein CAISERTAQETQYF. The chain couples TRBV10-3 to TRBJ2-5, with D tentatively TRBD1 (6 bases). Germline V lookup: CDR1 ENHRY, CDR2 SYGVKD. The CDR3 length is 14 residues. V was clipped by 3 bases and J by 1 base, with 9 bases between them.

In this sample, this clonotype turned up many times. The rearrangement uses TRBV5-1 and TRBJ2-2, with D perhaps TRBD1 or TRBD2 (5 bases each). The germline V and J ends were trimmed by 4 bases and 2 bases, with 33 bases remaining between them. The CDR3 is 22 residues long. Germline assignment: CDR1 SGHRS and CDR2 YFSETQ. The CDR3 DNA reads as TGCGCCAGCAGCGGGTGGAAAATGTGGGGCCCGCCCGGGGAGCTCAACACCGGGGAGCTGTTTTTT. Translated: CASSGWKMWGPPGELNTGELFF.

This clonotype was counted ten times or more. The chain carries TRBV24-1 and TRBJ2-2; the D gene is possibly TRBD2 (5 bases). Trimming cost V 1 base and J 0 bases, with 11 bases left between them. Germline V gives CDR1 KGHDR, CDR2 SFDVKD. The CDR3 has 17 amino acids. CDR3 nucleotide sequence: TGTGCCACCAGTGATTTACGGGAATCCGCGAACACCGGGGAGCTGTTTTTT. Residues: CATSDLRESANTGELFF.

CDR3 region: CASSGYRGFNYGYTF. CDR3 nucleotide sequence: TGTGCCAGCAGCGGTTACAGGGGTTTTAACTATGGCTACACCTTC. The chain employs TRBV9 and TRBJ1-2; 7 bases agree with TRBD1. CDR1 and CDR2 from the germline V gene are SGDLS and YYNGEE. V trimming: 3 bases; J trimming: 1 base; junction bases outside the gene matches: 6. This CDR3 is 15 amino acids long. The whole variable domain, filled in from reference TRBV9 and TRBJ1-2, reads DSGVTQTPKHLITATGQRVTLRCSPRSGDLSVYWYQQSLDQGLQFLIQYYNGEERAKGNILERFSAQQFPDLHSELNLSSLELGDSALYFCASSGYRGFNYGYTFGSGTRLTVV.

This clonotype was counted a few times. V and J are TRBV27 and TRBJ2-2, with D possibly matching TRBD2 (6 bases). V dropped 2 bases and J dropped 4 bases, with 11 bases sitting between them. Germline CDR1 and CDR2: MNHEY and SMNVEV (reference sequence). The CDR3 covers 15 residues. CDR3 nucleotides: TGTGCCAGCAGTTTACGGGAGTCTCTCACCGGGGAGCTGTTTTTT. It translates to CASSLRESLTGELFF.

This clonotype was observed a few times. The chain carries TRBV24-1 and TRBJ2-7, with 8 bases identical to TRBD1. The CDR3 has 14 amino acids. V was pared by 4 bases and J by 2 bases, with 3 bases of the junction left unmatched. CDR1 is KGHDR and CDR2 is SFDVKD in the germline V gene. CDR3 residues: CATSEGTGPYEQYF. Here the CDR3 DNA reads TGTGCCACCAGTGAGGGGACAGGACCCTACGAGCAGTACTTC.

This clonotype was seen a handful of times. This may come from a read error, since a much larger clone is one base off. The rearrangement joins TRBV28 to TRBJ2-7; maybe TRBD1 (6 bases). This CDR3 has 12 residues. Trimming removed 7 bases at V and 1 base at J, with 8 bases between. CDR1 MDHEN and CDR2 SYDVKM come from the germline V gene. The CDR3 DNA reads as TGTGCCAGCATGGACAGATCCTACGAGCAGTACTTC. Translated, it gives CASMDRSYEQYF.

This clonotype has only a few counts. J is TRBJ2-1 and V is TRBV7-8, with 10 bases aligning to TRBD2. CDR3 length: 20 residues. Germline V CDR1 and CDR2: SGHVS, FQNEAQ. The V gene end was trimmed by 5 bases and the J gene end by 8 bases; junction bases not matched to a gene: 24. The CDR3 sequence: CASSRNVKRELAGSWDEQFF. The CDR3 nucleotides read TGTGCCAGCAGCCGCAACGTCAAACGGGAACTAGCGGGGTCCTGGGATGAGCAGTTCTTC.

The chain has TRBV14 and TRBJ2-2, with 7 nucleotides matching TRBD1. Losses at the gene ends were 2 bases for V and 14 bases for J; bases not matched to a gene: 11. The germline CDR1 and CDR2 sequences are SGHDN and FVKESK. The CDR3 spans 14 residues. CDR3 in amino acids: CASSQSGGQFRLFF. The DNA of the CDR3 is TGTGCCAGCAGCCAAAGTGGGGGACAGTTTCGACTGTTTTTT.